The subject of this entry is one T cell receptor (beta chain). This clonotype was counted between two and nine times. The target of this receptor is not known. No base quality information exists; no much larger clone differs at one position. After removal of 1 base from V and 8 bases from J, the junction retains 6 bases not matched to a gene. Inclusive of the bounding cysteine and phenylalanine, the CDR3 is 13 residues long. This entry keeps only the CDR3 DNA: 39 bases, framed from base 1. CDR1 and CDR2 were assigned from the germline V gene as SQVTM and ANQGSEA. The sample belongs to a study of T-cell reconstitution after alpha-beta-depleted transplantation in children (TCRdb year 2016). With respect to the entire study: Using TCR repertoire profiling, the study followed T-cell immune reconstitution in a quantitative way in children after TCRalphabeta/CD19-depleted allogeneic hematopoietic cell transplantation.

The treatment or condition tag for this specimen amounts to: allogeneic hematopoietic cell transplantation with graft depleted of TCRalphabeta T cells and CD19 B cells. Transplant recipients were children who received TCRalphabeta/CD19-depleted allogeneic hematopoietic cell grafts. The library was produced with PCR. Sequencing relied on an Illumina HiSeq 2500. TCR library preparation used molecular barcoding, with unique molecular identifiers applied to normalize quantification of the TCRbeta repertoire. In-frame beta chains were kept once TCRdb had trimmed the public reads at Q25 with fastp and called clones with MiXCR. Rows matching on CDR3 protein sequence are summarized as one entry with the most common DNA and genes. The sample yields about 980,000 distinct CDR3 sequences; roughly 29% were counted once. The biggest ten clones account for about 28% of the sample. Paper-wide results and their limitations: The apparently early alphabetaT-cell count recovery about two months after transplant was reportedly dependent on only several hundred rapidly expanded clones derived from non-depleted graft cells. The frequencies of hyperexpanded clones fell over the following months, and after one year, T-cell counts and TCRbeta diversity were mostly attributed to newly produced T cells. The high TCRbeta diversity at day 60 in some patients was ascribed to recipient T cells and intrathymic progenitors that had survived conditioning.

This TCR was recovered from a boy in the first two years of life who had a stem cell transplant for SCID, so the T cells may come from the graft donor. The source was PBMCs, mostly from graft donor cells, collected 360 days after TCRalphabeta/CD19-depleted stem cell transplant. Recombination connected TRBV29-1 to TRBJ2-3; 7 middle bases align to TRBD1. The base sequence is TGCAGCGTTGAAGCAGGGGGATTGGTTACGCAGTATTTT. It is translated as CSVEAGGLVTQYF.